One and the same sample provided the 10 T cell receptor beta chains below, sequenced in a study of T cell responses to AZD1222 COVID-19 vaccine (dated by TCRdb to about 2021). Libraries were constructed by the immunoSEQ multiplex PCR assay. What TCRdb holds here is the immuneACCESS table cut down to in-frame rearrangements. Part of the clones is not present; checked against another copy, under half of the missing clones reflect an unresolved V gene, and the others are unexplained. This sample holds 130,000 to 150,000 clones; about 91% were observed only once. 3.8% of the sample comes from the top ten. In the paper's terms, the time point label means: about 28 days (+/-7) after the second vaccine dose. Sequenced material: peripheral blood, taken 28 days after the second AZD1222 dose. These receptors came from an adult who received the AZD1222 COVID-19 vaccine.

The J gene is TRBJ1-1, the V gene TRBV5-6; D is ambiguous. V lost 4 bases and J lost 5, with 6 bases in between. The CDR3 runs to 11 residues. In germline, CDR1 is SGHDT, CDR2 YYEEEE. The CDR3 bases are TGTGCCAGCAGCGACCGAACTGAAGCTTTCTTT. It specifies CASSDRTEAFF.

The rearrangement joins TRBV27 to TRBJ2-2; D gene uncertain. Per the germline V gene, CDR1 is MNHEY and CDR2 is SMNVEV (reference sequence). This CDR3 spans 14 amino acids. Trimming stripped 2 bases from V and 10 bases from J, with 14 bases between. CDR3 in amino acids: CASSLISPVTELFF. The CDR3 DNA reads TGTGCCAGCAGTTTAATTTCGCCCGTGACGGAGCTGTTTTTT.

The CDR3 region has the DNA TGTGCCAGTAGTATATCTCACGGGAGTGGGTCGGATACGCAGTATTTT. It codes for CASSISHGSGSDTQYF. J is TRBJ2-3 and V is TRBV19; a weak D match, TRBD2 (6 bases). The V end was cut by 2 bases, the J end by 6 bases, with 18 bases between. CDR3 length: 16 amino acids. Germline V gives CDR1 LNHDA, CDR2 SQIVND (reference sequence).

The gene calls are TRBV18 and TRBJ1-2, with D possibly being TRBD1 (5 bases). Germline V gives CDR1 KGHSH, CDR2 LQKENI. Between the trimmed V and J ends, which lost 5 bases and 3 bases, there was a span of 10 bases. The CDR3 spans 13 residues. CDR3 region: CASSGDFYYGYTF. CDR3 coding DNA: TGTGCCAGCTCAGGGGACTTCTACTATGGCTACACCTTC.

This rearrangement joins TRBV6-1 to TRBJ2-2, with 9 bases fitting TRBD1. This CDR3 is built from 16 residues. Trimming cost V 2 bases and J 7 bases; bases outside gene matches: 8. Germline assignment: CDR1 MNHNS and CDR2 SASEGT. The DNA of the CDR3 is TGTGCCAGCAGTGAATTGGGGACAGGGCCCCTCGGGGAGCTGTTTTTT. Its protein product is CASSELGTGPLGELFF.

This clone came up once. V usage is TRBV12-3 or TRBV12-4 and J usage is TRBJ1-5; unclear D gene. Trimming left V 1 base short and J 2 bases short, with 0 bases between. The CDR3 spans 12 residues. The CDR3 coding sequence is TGTGCCAGCAGTTTAGGCAATCAGCCCCAGCATTTT. Translated: CASSLGNQPQHF.

This chain joins TRBV27 and TRBJ2-1; no reliable D call. The ends were cut back, 2 bases at V and 2 bases at J, with 7 bases in the middle. Germline CDR1 is MNHEY and CDR2 is SMNVEV (reference sequence). The CDR3 is 14 residues long. The CDR3 DNA sequence: TGTGCCAGCAGTTTACAGGTGACCTACAATGAGCAGTTCTTC. Protein product: CASSLQVTYNEQFF.

This clone has only one observation. This rearrangement joins TRBV6-6 to TRBJ1-4; 7 positions match TRBD1. The V gene end was trimmed by 6 bases and the J gene end by 8 bases; junction bases not matched to a gene: 6. The CDR3 consists of 13 residues. The germline V gene encodes CDR1 MNHNY and CDR2 SVGAGI (reference sequence). Here the CDR3 DNA reads TGTGCCAGCAGCAGGGGGAGGCAAGAAAAACTGTTTTTT. Translated: CASSRGRQEKLFF.

This chain links TRBV4-2 with TRBJ2-7; 13 bases fit TRBD2. Unmatched junction bases numbered 12, after V lost 5 bases and J lost 5 bases. The CDR3 is 17 residues long. From germline, CDR1 is LGHNA and CDR2 YNFKEQ. The CDR3 region is CASSVATGTSGMDEQYF. CDR3 in DNA: TGTGCCAGCAGCGTAGCGACCGGGACTAGCGGGATGGACGAGCAGTACTTC.

The chain links TRBV6-5 to TRBJ2-7; TRBD1 matches at 7 bases. V was pared by 2 bases and J by 1 base, with 5 bases of the junction left unmatched. The germline gives CDR1 MNHEY, CDR2 SVGAGI. The CDR3 spans 15 residues. The CDR3 reads CASSYGQAYSYEQYF. The DNA of the CDR3 is TGTGCCAGCAGTTACGGACAGGCATATTCCTACGAGCAGTACTTC.